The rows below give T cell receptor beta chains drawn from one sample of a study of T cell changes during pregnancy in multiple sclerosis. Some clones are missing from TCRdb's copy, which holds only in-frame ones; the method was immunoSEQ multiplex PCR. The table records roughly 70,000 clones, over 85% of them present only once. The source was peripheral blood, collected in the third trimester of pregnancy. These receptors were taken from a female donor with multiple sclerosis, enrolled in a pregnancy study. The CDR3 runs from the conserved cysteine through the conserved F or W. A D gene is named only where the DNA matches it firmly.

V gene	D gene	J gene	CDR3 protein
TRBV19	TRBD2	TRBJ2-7	CASSMVSSGEVEQYF
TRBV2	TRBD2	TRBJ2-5	CASSVRERGLQETQYF
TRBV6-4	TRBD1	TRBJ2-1	CASSDGTGGNEQFF
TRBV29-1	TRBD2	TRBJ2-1	CSVEDALAGAENEQFF
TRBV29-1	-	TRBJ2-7	CSVVSGASTLYEQYF
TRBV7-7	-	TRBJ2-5	CASSTQLVSGETQYF
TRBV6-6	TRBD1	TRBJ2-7	CASSYQIVYRGEEQYF
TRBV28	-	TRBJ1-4	CASSLGGSREKLFF
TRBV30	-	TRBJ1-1	CAWSVPAVAEAFF
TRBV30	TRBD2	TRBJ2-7	CAWSGGLAGAEQYF
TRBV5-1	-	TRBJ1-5	CASSLETGQPQHF
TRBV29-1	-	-	CSVAADSQAYEQYF
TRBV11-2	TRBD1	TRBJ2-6	CASSPPRGTTSGANVLTF
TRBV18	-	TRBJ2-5	CASSPFIPPGRDALSQETQYF
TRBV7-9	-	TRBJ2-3	CASSSRDTTSSTDTQYF
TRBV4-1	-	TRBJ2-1	CASSQTKVAYNEQFF
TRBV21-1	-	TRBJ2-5	CASSKEDRLGGPAETQYF
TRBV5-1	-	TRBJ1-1	CASSPQENTEAFF
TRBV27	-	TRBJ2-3	CASSFEGRDTQYF
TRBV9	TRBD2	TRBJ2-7	CASSVGTSGSYEQYF
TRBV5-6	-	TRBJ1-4	CASSLFRGSGEKLFF
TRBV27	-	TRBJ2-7	CASTDPGSEQYF